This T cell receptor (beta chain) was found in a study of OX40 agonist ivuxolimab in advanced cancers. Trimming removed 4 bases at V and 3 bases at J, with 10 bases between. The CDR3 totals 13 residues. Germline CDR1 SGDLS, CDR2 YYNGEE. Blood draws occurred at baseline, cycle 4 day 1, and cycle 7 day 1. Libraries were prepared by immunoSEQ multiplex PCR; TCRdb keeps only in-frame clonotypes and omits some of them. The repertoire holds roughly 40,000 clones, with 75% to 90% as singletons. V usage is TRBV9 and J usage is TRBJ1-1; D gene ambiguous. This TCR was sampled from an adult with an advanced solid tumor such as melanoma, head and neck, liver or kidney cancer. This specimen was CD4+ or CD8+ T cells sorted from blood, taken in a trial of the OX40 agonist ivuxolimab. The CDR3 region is CASSRASDTEAFF. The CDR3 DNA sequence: TGTGCCAGCAGCCGGGCCTCGGACACTGAAGCTTTCTTT.